This T cell receptor (beta chain) was sequenced for a study of technical replicates of blood from a few donors. The repertoire was sequenced with immunoSEQ multiplex PCR; TCRdb's copy has only in-frame clones and lacks some. The sample consists of about 76,000 clones, around 90% of them appearing once. Germline CDR1 LNHDA, CDR2 SQIVND (reference sequence). Unmatched junction bases numbered 9, after V lost 6 bases and J lost 4 bases. This CDR3 comprises 15 residues. The chain has TRBV19 and TRBJ1-2; 9 bases fit TRBD1. The receptor comes from a human donor in good health. Sequencing was performed on T cells isolated from PBMCs. DNA of the CDR3: TGTGCCAGTAGCAGACAGGGGGATTCTACCTATGGCTACACCTTC. Translated, it gives CASSRQGDSTYGYTF.